A single sample gave rise to the 27 T cell receptor beta chains below, sequenced in a study of T cell repertoires in cytomegalovirus infection. One entry per CDR3 protein, called by TCRdb with MiXCR from the reads. The repertoire consists of about 460,000 distinct CDR3 sequences, with approximately 11% occurring once and the leading ten covering about 10%. The sample consisted of PBMCs. The receptors come from a human donor in good health (CMV status not recorded). Some clones in this sample may be carry-over from other donors' samples.

This chain uses TRBV5-1 with TRBJ1-1; D might be TRBD1 (6 bases). The CDR3 length is 15 residues. From germline, CDR1 is SGHRS and CDR2 YFSETQ. V gave up 0 bases and J gave up 0 bases, with 9 bases separating them. The CDR3 is CASSLDQGMNTEAFF. The CDR3 DNA reads as TGCGCCAGCAGCTTGGACCAGGGGATGAACACTGAAGCTTTCTTT.

The sample holds many counts of this clonotype. The chain links TRBV28 to TRBJ2-1, with 8 bases identical to TRBD2. V shed 7 bases and J 2 bases; nucleotides not matched to a gene: 1. Germline V lookup: CDR1 MDHEN, CDR2 SYDVKM. The CDR3 loop spans 13 amino acids. CDR3 region: CASMRGAYNEQFF. The CDR3 DNA follows: TGTGCCAGCATGCGGGGGGCCTACAATGAGCAGTTCTTC.

This clonotype was seen many times. This chain uses TRBV4-2 with TRBJ2-2; no clear D gene. CDR1 and CDR2 from the germline V gene are LGHNA and YNFKEQ. This CDR3 is built from 20 residues. The V and J ends lost 0 bases and 3 bases respectively, with 23 bases between them. The CDR3 protein is CASSQDRVRLTLNYTGELFF. DNA for the CDR3: TGTGCCAGCAGCCAAGATAGAGTGCGGCTAACCCTTAACTACACCGGGGAGCTGTTTTTT.

The sample holds many counts of this clonotype. The chain joins TRBV6-1 to TRBJ1-5, with D tentatively TRBD1 (5 bases). This CDR3 is 14 amino acids long. Looked up from germline, CDR1 is MNHNS and CDR2 is SASEGT. Trimming removed 3 bases from V and 5 bases from J, with 11 bases in between. CDR3 sequence: CASSDGGGYQPQHF. The DNA of the CDR3 is TGTGCCAGCAGTGACGGTGGGGGGTATCAGCCCCAGCATTTT.

A few counts support this clonotype. The chain recombines TRBV5-4 with TRBJ2-1, with TRBD2 matching over 11 bases. Germline trimming cut 3 bases from V and 5 bases from J; bases unmatched to any gene: 4. The CDR3 runs to 15 residues. The germline CDR1 and CDR2 sequences are SGHNT and YYREEE (reference sequence). This CDR3 reads CASSSIAGGHNEQFF. The CDR3 DNA sequence: TGTGCCAGCAGCTCCATAGCGGGAGGGCACAATGAGCAGTTCTTC.

In this sample, this clonotype turned up many times. The rearrangement links TRBV7-9 to TRBJ2-5; 9 bases are shared with TRBD2. Losses at the gene ends were 6 bases for V and 2 bases for J; bases not matched to a gene: 7. The CDR3 length is 15 residues. The germline V gene encodes CDR1 SEHNR and CDR2 FQNEAQ (reference sequence). CDR3 residues: CASSRSGGGQETQYF. In DNA, the CDR3 is TGTGCCAGCAGTCGTAGCGGGGGAGGACAAGAGACCCAGTACTTC.

This clonotype was counted only a few times. The rearrangement links TRBV13 to TRBJ2-1; D may correspond to TRBD1 or TRBD2 (6 bases each). CDR1 is PRHDT and CDR2 is FYEKMQ in the germline V gene (reference sequence). The CDR3 is made up of 15 amino acids. Trimming stripped 7 bases from V and 7 bases from J, with 20 bases between. CDR3 nucleotides: TGTGCCAGCACCTCCAGAGGTGGAGGGGGGAATGAGCAGTTCTTC. As protein: CASTSRGGGGNEQFF.

The table lists this clonotype with many counts. This CDR3 reads CASSLGTRVEQFF. DNA for the CDR3: TGTGCCAGCAGTTTAGGGACTAGAGTTGAGCAGTTCTTC. The rearrangement joins TRBV12-3 or TRBV12-4 to TRBJ2-1; 7 bases are a match to TRBD2. This CDR3 spans 13 amino acids. The V gene end was trimmed by 1 base and the J gene end by 9 bases; junction bases not matched to a gene: 3.

Ten or more counts support this clonotype. This sequence joins TRBV7-8 and TRBJ2-5; a weak D match, TRBD2 (6 bases). CDR1 is SGHVS, CDR2 FQNEAQ, per germline. This CDR3 contains 14 residues. Trimming removed 5 bases from V and 4 bases from J, with 14 bases in between. The CDR3 bases are TGTGCCAGCAGCCCGACTAGTGTCGGAGAGACCCAGTACTTC. It codes for CASSPTSVGETQYF.

This clonotype has a handful of counts. The chain combines TRBV6-5 with TRBJ2-2; D gene unclear. In germline, CDR1 is MNHEY, CDR2 SVGAGI. This CDR3 has 12 residues. V was shortened by 5 bases and J by 7 bases, with 8 bases between the two germline ends. CDR3 bases: TGTGCCAGCAGTACCTTGGGCGGGGAGCTGTTTTTT. Translated, it gives CASSTLGGELFF.

This clonotype was seen many times. The J gene is TRBJ1-1, the V gene TRBV10-3; TRBD1 matches 8 bases. The germline V gene has CDR1 ENHRY and CDR2 SYGVKD. The CDR3 runs 15 residues. V dropped 2 bases and J dropped 2; count of bases not matched to a gene: 4. Here the CDR3 reads CAISERQGLNTEAFF. For the CDR3, the DNA is TGTGCCATCAGTGAGCGACAGGGGTTAAACACTGAAGCTTTCTTT.

Ten or more counts support this clonotype. The rearrangement uses TRBV4-2 and TRBJ1-2; D gene uncertain. Germline V gene data show CDR1 as LGHNA and CDR2 as YNFKEQ. The length of the CDR3 is 15 residues. V shed 0 bases and J shed 0 bases, with 8 bases lying between them. CDR3 protein: CASSQDQQTNYGYTF. The CDR3, as DNA: TGTGCCAGCAGCCAAGACCAACAGACTAACTATGGCTACACCTTC.

The sample holds many counts of this clonotype. The chain carries TRBV10-3 and TRBJ2-1, with a possible D match to TRBD1 (6 bases). Germline V gene lookup returns CDR1 ENHRY and CDR2 SYGVKD. V shed 6 bases and J shed 5 bases, with 11 bases lying between them. CDR3 length: 13 residues. This CDR3 reads CAIRQGRDNEQFF. The CDR3 bases are TGTGCCATCAGACAGGGCCGGGACAATGAGCAGTTCTTC.

This clonotype was seen ten or more times. The rearrangement links TRBV7-9 to TRBJ1-2; no clear D gene. Germline loops: CDR1 SEHNR, CDR2 FQNEAQ (reference sequence). This CDR3 contains 15 residues. V was clipped by 2 bases and J by 0 bases, with 10 bases between them. In DNA, the CDR3 is TGTGCCAGCAGCTTACCCAGGACGTCTAACTATGGCTACACCTTC. Amino acid sequence: CASSLPRTSNYGYTF.

The chain carries TRBV29-1 and TRBJ1-1; 8 positions agree with TRBD1. Per germline, CDR1 SQVTM and CDR2 ANQGSEA. This CDR3 contains 14 residues. V gave up 7 bases and J gave up 1 base; unmatched junction bases: 8. The CDR3 sequence is CSGLDRAANTEAFF. CDR3 in DNA: TGCAGCGGTCTGGACAGGGCAGCGAACACTGAAGCTTTCTTT.

This clonotype has at least ten counts. The J gene is TRBJ1-2, the V gene TRBV19, with D unresolved. Between the trimmed V and J ends, which lost 3 bases and 4 bases, there was a span of 9 bases. Germline CDR1 and CDR2: LNHDA and SQIVND (reference sequence). The CDR3 covers 13 residues. The CDR3 bases are TGTGCCAGTAGTATTGGGCGGACCTATGGCTACACCTTC. Its translation: CASSIGRTYGYTF.

This clonotype was observed many times. The junction departs from germline at one end; a sequencing error may be responsible. The rearrangement joins TRBV29-1 to TRBJ2-7, with D possibly matching TRBD1 (5 bases). This CDR3 is built from 12 residues. CDR1 is SQVTM, CDR2 ANQGSEA, per germline. CDR3 sequence: CSVEATGNEQYF. The DNA for the CDR3 is TGCAGCGTCGAAGCTACAGGTAACGAGCAGTACTTC.

The chain links TRBV20-1 to TRBJ2-3; D remains ambiguous. V gave up 1 base and J gave up 2 bases, with 13 bases separating them. The CDR3 contains 15 residues. Per the germline V gene, CDR1 is DFQATT and CDR2 is SNEGSKA (reference sequence). CDR3 bases: TGCAGTGCTAGAGCGGCCTTTGCAAACACAGATACGCAGTATTTT. As protein: CSARAAFANTDTQYF.

In this sample, this clonotype turned up many times. V gene TRBV25-1 combines with J gene TRBJ1-6; D is perhaps TRBD1 (6 bases). Trimming took off 5 bases at V and 10 bases at J, with 12 bases between the two ends. From germline, CDR1 is MGHDK and CDR2 SYGVNS. There are 13 residues in the CDR3. The CDR3 sequence is CASSTQGYSPLHF. The CDR3 bases are TGTGCCAGCAGTACGCAGGGGTACTCACCCCTCCACTTT.

This clonotype came up many times. This sequence joins TRBV28 and TRBJ2-3; 11 bases agree with TRBD2. This CDR3 is built from 18 residues. Germline-derived CDR1 and CDR2 are MDHEN and SYDVKM. V trimming: 5 bases; J trimming: 4 bases; junction bases outside the gene matches: 14. The CDR3 DNA follows: TGTGCCAGCAGTCCTGCTTACGCACTAGCGGGAGTATCAGATACGCAGTATTTT. It encodes CASSPAYALAGVSDTQYF.

This clonotype was observed many times. The rearrangement links TRBV12-3 or TRBV12-4 to TRBJ1-3; D remains unclear. The length of the CDR3 is 16 residues. V lost 5 bases to trimming and J lost 2 bases, with 16 bases between them. CDR3 residues: CASSPRRPRAGNTIYF. Here the CDR3 DNA reads TGTGCCAGCAGTCCAAGGCGTCCCAGAGCTGGAAACACCATATATTTT.

This clonotype was counted between two and nine times. DNA of the CDR3: TGTGCCAGCAGCCCAACGGCCCGCCGGGGGACTGAAGCTTTCTTT. Translation gives CASSPTARRGTEAFF. The chain carries TRBV5-6 and TRBJ1-1, with D maybe TRBD1 (5 bases). V dropped 4 bases and J dropped 5 bases, with 18 bases sitting between them. The CDR3 totals 15 residues. Germline V CDR1 and CDR2: SGHDT, YYEEEE.

Details on this clonotype: A read error may produce the germline difference seen at one junction end. The chain combines TRBV2 with TRBJ2-2; 11 bases are shared with TRBD2. The CDR3 loop spans 16 amino acids. Germline lookup yields CDR1 SNHLY and CDR2 FYNNEI. The CDR3 region has the DNA TGTGCCAGCAGTGCGGGACTAGCGGAAAACACCGGGGAGCTGTCTTTT. It codes for CASSAGLAENTGELSF.

This clonotype was recorded many times. The rearrangement links TRBV19 to TRBJ2-1; 11 bases map to TRBD2. Trimming cost V 3 bases and J 9 bases; bases outside gene matches: 10. Germline-derived CDR1 and CDR2 are LNHDA and SQIVND (reference sequence). This CDR3 has 16 residues. In DNA, the CDR3 is TGTGCCAGTAGTATTGTCGGGACTAGCGGTTTGGGTGAGCAGTTCTTC. It codes for CASSIVGTSGLGEQFF. The entire variable domain, with the rest obtained from reference TRBV19 and TRBJ2-1, is as follows: DGGITQSPKYLFRKEGQNVTLSCEQNLNHDAMYWYRQDPGQGLRLIYYSQIVNDFQKGDIAEGYSVSREKKESFPLTVTSAQKNPTAFYLCASSIVGTSGLGEQFFGPGTRLTVL.

This clonotype showed up many times. A read error may account for a junction end that differs from germline. The chain uses TRBV6-5 and TRBJ2-5, with D perhaps matching TRBD2 (7 bases). Per the germline V gene, CDR1 is MNHEY and CDR2 is SVGAGI. This CDR3 region has 12 residues. CDR3 amino acids: CASSYLGGDKAF. The CDR3 nucleotides read TGTGCCAGCAGTTACTTGGGGGGGGACAAGGCGTTC.

This clonotype has only a few counts. The V and J genes are TRBV5-6 and TRBJ2-5; TRBD1 aligns across 11 bases. The length of the CDR3 is 16 residues. The junction had 7 bases not matched to a gene; V was cut back by 3 bases and J by 3 bases. Germline loops: CDR1 SGHDT, CDR2 YYEEEE. CDR3 DNA: TGTGCCAGCAGCTGGGTGGGACAGGGGGAAAAAGAGACCCAGTACTTC. Protein sequence: CASSWVGQGEKETQYF.

The chain employs TRBV18 and TRBJ1-6; possibly TRBD1 for D (5 bases). Germline CDR1 KGHSH, CDR2 LQKENI. This CDR3 is 17 amino acids long. The germline V and J ends were trimmed by 1 base and 5 bases, with 15 bases remaining between them. CDR3 residues: CASSPRDPGSNNSPLHF. The CDR3 nucleotides are TGTGCCAGCTCACCACGGGACCCTGGAAGTAATAATTCACCCCTCCACTTT.